The present T cell receptor beta chain was sequenced within a study of memory CD4+ T cells and cytomegalovirus serostatus. The wider study: Healthy Belgian adult donors included about nine CMV-positive and about two dozen CMV-negative people. General study findings and limits: Suggested: most of the CMV-linked TCR signature lies in CD4+ memory cells. CD4+ memory repertoires contained about 40% of the roughly 150 reported CMV TCRbeta sequences.

The sort gate was single viable CD3+CD4+CD8-CD45RO+ cells for memory CD4+ T cells. CD4+ T cells were isolated by positive magnetic selection. Clones were read by immunoSEQ multiplex PCR, and TCRdb kept only the in-frame ones, dropping some. The data contain 40,000 to 55,000 clones, 76% of them singletons. Worth noting for this clone: Its antigen is unidentified.

The sample was memory CD4+ T cells from blood. The source is an adult in good health and CMV-seronegative.

The CDR3 is CASSPHSNTGELFF. DNA for the CDR3: TGTGCCAGCAGTCCTCACTCGAACACCGGGGAGCTGTTTTTT. This sequence joins TRBV6-1 and TRBJ2-2; D unclear. Germline V lookup: CDR1 MNHNS, CDR2 SASEGT. This CDR3 is built from 14 residues. V was pared by 5 bases and J by 0 bases, with 7 bases between.